What follows are 8 T cell receptor beta chains derived from one specimen sequenced in a study of blood T cell repertoires in COVID-19. The repertoire was sequenced with immunoSEQ multiplex PCR; TCRdb's copy has only in-frame clones and lacks some. This table holds a few hundred thousand clones, more than 75% found once. Sequences were obtained from peripheral blood. The receptors derive from a human donor in a cohort sampled during active COVID-19.

V is TRBV18 and J is TRBJ1-1, with 10 bases identical to TRBD1. Looked up from germline, CDR1 is KGHSH and CDR2 is LQKENI. Germline trimming cut 5 bases from V and 4 bases from J; bases unmatched to any gene: 7. The CDR3 extends over 15 amino acids. This CDR3 is CASSGTGDRGTEAFF. Written as DNA, the CDR3 is TGTGCCAGCTCAGGGACAGGGGATAGAGGCACTGAAGCTTTCTTT.

This chain connects TRBV30 to TRBJ1-6; 7 nucleotides align to TRBD1. Germline values: CDR1 GTSNPN, CDR2 SVGIG (reference sequence). Losses at the gene ends were 3 bases for V and 8 bases for J; bases not matched to a gene: 4. This CDR3 has 13 amino acids. CDR3 in amino acids: CAWSQGEDSPLHF. DNA of the CDR3: TGTGCCTGGAGCCAGGGGGAGGATTCACCCCTCCACTTT.

This chain uses TRBV19 with TRBJ2-1, with D possibly matching TRBD2 (5 bases). CDR3 length equals 13 residues. The V gene's germline CDR1 is LNHDA and CDR2 SQIVND (reference sequence). Trimming stripped 7 bases from V and 3 bases from J, with 10 bases between. The chain's CDR3 is CASKGLLYNEQFF. The DNA for the CDR3 is TGTGCCAGTAAAGGACTTCTCTACAATGAGCAGTTCTTC.

This clone was counted a single time. The J gene is TRBJ2-5, the V gene TRBV5-1; tentatively, D is TRBD2 (6 bases). From germline, CDR1 is SGHRS and CDR2 YFSETQ. Trimming shortened V by 0 bases and J by 7 bases, and 16 bases separated the two germline ends. The CDR3 covers 15 residues. The CDR3 DNA reads TGCGCCAGCAGCTTGGCCGGGGGACTCAGAGGGACCCAGTACTTC. Protein product: CASSLAGGLRGTQYF.

The chain carries TRBV12-3 or TRBV12-4 and TRBJ1-6; 7 positions agree with TRBD1. V dropped 7 bases and J dropped 4; count of bases not matched to a gene: 1. CDR3 length: 13 residues. CDR3: CASKGQYNSPLHF. The CDR3 coding sequence is TGTGCCAGCAAGGGACAGTATAATTCACCCCTCCACTTT.

This chain uses TRBV18 with TRBJ2-7, with 10 bases lining up with TRBD1. V lost 4 bases to trimming and J lost 3 bases; unmatched junction nucleotides: 6. CDR3 length equals 15 residues. Germline-derived CDR1 and CDR2 are KGHSH and LQKENI. The CDR3 protein is CASSLRTGGGYEQYF. The DNA of the CDR3 is TGTGCCAGCTCACTTCGGACAGGGGGGGGCTACGAGCAGTACTTC. The whole variable domain, filled in from reference TRBV18 and TRBJ2-7, reads NAGVMQNPRHLVRRRGQEARLRCSPMKGHSHVYWYRQLPEEGLKFMVYLQKENIIDESGMPKERFSAEFPKEGPSILRIQQVVRGDSAAYFCASSLRTGGGYEQYFGPGTRLTVT.

This rearrangement joins TRBV6-5 to TRBJ1-2; D uncertain. CDR1 is MNHEY, CDR2 SVGAGI, per germline. Trimming cost V 6 bases and J 0 bases, with 14 bases left between them. The CDR3 has 15 amino acids. DNA for the CDR3: TGTGCCAGCAGCCGGACTCTGGTAGCTAACTATGGCTACACCTTC. Its translation: CASSRTLVANYGYTF.

The genes are TRBV21-1 and TRBJ2-5; the D call in the table, TRBD2, was not verified against the DNA. TRBV21-1 is a pseudogene segment. The CDR3 extends over 10 amino acids. CDR3 nucleotides: TGTGCCAGCGGGGGGGAGACCCAGTACTTC. Translation: CASGGETQYF.